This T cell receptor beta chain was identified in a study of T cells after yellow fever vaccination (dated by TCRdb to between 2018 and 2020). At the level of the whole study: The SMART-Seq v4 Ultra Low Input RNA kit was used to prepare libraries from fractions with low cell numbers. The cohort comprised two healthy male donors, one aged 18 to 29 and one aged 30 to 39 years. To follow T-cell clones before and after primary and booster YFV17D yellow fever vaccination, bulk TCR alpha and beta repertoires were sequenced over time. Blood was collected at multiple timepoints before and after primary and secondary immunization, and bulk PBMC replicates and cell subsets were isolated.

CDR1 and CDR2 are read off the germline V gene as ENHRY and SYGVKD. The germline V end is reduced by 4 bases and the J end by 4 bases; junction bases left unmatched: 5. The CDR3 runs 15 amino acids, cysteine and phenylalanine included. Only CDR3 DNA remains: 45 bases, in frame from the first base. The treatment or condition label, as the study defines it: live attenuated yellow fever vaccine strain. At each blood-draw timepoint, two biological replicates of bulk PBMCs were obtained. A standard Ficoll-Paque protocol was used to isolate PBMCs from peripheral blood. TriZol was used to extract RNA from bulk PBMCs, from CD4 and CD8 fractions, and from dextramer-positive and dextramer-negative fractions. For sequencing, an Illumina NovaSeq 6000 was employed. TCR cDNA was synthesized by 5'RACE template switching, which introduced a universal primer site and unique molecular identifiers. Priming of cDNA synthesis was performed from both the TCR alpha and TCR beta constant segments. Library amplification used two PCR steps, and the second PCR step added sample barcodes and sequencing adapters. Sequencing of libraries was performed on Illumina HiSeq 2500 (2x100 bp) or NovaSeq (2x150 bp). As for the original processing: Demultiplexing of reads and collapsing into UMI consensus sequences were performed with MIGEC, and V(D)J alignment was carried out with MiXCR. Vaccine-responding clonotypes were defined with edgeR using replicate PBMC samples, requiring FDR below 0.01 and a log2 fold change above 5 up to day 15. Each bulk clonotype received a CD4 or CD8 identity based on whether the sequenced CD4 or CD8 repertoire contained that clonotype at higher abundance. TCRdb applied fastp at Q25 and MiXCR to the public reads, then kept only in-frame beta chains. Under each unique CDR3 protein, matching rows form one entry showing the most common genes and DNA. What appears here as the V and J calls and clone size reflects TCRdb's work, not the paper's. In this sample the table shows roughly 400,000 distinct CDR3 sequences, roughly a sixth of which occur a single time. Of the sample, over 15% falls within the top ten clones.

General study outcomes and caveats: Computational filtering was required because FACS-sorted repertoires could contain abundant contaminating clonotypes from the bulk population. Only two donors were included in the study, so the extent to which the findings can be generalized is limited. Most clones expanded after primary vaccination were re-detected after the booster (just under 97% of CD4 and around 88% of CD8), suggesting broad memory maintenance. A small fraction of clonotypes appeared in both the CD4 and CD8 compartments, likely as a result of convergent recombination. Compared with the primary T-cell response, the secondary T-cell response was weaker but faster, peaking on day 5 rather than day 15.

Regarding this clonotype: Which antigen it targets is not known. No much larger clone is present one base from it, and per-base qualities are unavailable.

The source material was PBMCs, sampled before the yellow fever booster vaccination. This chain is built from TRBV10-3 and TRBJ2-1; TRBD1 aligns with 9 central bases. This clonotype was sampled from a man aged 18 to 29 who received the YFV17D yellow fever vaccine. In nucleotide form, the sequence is TGTGCCATCAGTGGAACAGGGGGCCTTTACAATGAGCAGTTCTTC. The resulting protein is CAISGTGGLYNEQFF.